This entry features one TCR beta chain sequence. Via MiXCR, TCRdb re-called the 5' RACE reads, giving one row per CDR3 protein. The sample holds approximately 240,000 distinct CDR3 sequences, over 15% seen once. The data derive from a study of T-cell memory formation after mild COVID-19. V lost 1 base and J lost 1, with 10 bases in between. Germline CDR1 reads MGHRA; CDR2 reads YSYEKL. The CDR3 totals 15 residues. Input material: PBMCs or a T cell subset sorted from them (not recorded which). The rearrangement uses TRBV4-1 and TRBJ1-1; D is undetermined. This sequence was found in a man aged 18-30 years who had mild COVID-19 (a few samples of this study predate the infection). Cell type and time point are not known. The CDR3 is CASSQGTRKNTEAFF. Here the CDR3 DNA reads TGCGCCAGCAGCCAAGGGACCAGGAAGAACACTGAAGCTTTCTTT.